This T cell receptor beta chain was profiled in a study of blood T cell repertoires in COVID-19. For the study at large: COVID-19 samples, acute and convalescent, were from the United States, Italy and Spain.

CDR3 length: 13 residues. Losses at the gene ends were 6 bases for V and 2 bases for J; bases not matched to a gene: 3. The germline gives CDR1 MDHEN, CDR2 SYDVKM. Source study methods: Amplification with reference gene primers provided the estimates of nucleated cell counts. Generated by immunoSEQ multiplex PCR, the TCRdb table keeps only in-frame clones and is missing some. Clone size and the V and J calls come from that table; the DNA yielded D and trimming. This table has about 55,000 clones, about nine tenths appearing once. The sequence was obtained from a man aged 65 to 85 with acute or convalescent COVID-19. The sample consisted of peripheral blood. The gene calls are TRBV28 and TRBJ1-1, with 7 bases identical to TRBD1. This CDR3 is CASSGTENTEAFF. The DNA of the CDR3 is TGTGCCAGCAGCGGGACAGAAAACACTGAAGCTTTCTTT.